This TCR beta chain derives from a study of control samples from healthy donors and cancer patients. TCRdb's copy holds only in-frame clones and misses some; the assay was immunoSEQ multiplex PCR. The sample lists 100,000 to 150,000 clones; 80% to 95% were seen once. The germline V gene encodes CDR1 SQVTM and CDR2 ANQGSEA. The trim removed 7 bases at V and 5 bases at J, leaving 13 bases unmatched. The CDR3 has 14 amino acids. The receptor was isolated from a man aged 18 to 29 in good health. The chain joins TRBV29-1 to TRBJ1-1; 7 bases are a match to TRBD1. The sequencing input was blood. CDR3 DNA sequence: TGCAGCGCAACAGAGGGACAGTTTTTGACTGAAGCTTTCTTT. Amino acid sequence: CSATEGQFLTEAFF.